This T cell receptor beta chain was sequenced in a study of blood T cells in healthy people across ages. General study findings and limits: No one knew whether donors had CMV, which possibly confounded expanded clonotype changes.

Using a J-beta primer mix together with a sample-barcoded 5' primer, a second PCR was run for roughly 6 to 11 cycles. Every cDNA molecule carried a tag from a template-switch adaptor bearing 12 random nucleotides. CDR3-containing paired-end reads numbered at least 2.5 million in each sample. TCRdb used MiXCR to reprocess the 5' RACE reads, holding one entry per CDR3 protein. Here the sample spans about 770,000 distinct CDR3 sequences, under 45% being singletons. This clonotype occurred once. The antigen is undetermined. V was clipped by 4 bases and J by 9 bases; unmatched bases: 10. The CDR3 has 14 amino acids. Germline CDR1 and CDR2: SGHNT and YYREEE (reference sequence).

This TCR derives from a man aged 60 to 69 in good health. The chain couples TRBV5-4 to TRBJ2-1; 7 positions match TRBD2. What was sequenced was blood. CDR3 amino acids: CASSGGDARGEQFF. CDR3 coding DNA: TGTGCCAGCAGCGGGGGGGATGCTCGGGGTGAGCAGTTCTTC.